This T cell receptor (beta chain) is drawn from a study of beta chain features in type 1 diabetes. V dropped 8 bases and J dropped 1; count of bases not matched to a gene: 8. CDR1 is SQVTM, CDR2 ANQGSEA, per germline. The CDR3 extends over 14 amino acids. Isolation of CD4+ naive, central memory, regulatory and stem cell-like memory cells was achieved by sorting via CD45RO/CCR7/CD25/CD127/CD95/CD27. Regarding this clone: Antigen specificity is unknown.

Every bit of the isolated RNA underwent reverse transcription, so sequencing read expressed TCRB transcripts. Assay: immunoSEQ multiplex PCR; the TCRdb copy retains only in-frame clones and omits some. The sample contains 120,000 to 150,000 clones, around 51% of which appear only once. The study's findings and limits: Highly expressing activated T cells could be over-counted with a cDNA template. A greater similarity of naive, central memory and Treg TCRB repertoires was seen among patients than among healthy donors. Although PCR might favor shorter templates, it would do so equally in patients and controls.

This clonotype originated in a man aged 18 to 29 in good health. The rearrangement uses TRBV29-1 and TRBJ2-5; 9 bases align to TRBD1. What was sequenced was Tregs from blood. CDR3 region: CSHRRDRAQETQYF. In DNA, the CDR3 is TGCAGCCATCGCCGGGACAGGGCCCAAGAGACCCAGTACTTC.